This TCR beta chain was identified during a study of cytomegalovirus exposure and HLA in healthy donors. General observations from the study: As confirmed in vitro, a few CMV-associated chains were specific for CMV antigens. Most TCRs appeared rarely, but some public TCRs recurred in many donors.

The CDR3 loop spans 16 amino acids. J was trimmed by 2 bases and V by 0 bases; bases with no gene match: 6. Germline V gene lookup returns CDR1 SGHRS and CDR2 YFSETQ. This clone was observed a handful of times. Its antigen is currently unknown. The PCR had 60 Vbeta and 13 Jbeta primers. This table comes from immunoSEQ multiplex PCR, and its TCRdb copy is limited to in-frame clones, with some not included. The profile shows tens of thousands of clones, over 9% of them singletons. This sequence was found in a man aged 55 to 70 in good health and CMV-seropositive. The genes are TRBV5-1 and TRBJ2-3, with 7 bases fitting TRBD2. The sample consisted of PBMCs. The CDR3 is CASSLAVGGTTDTQYF. The CDR3 coding sequence is TGCGCCAGCAGCTTGGCCGTGGGGGGGACCACAGATACGCAGTATTTT.